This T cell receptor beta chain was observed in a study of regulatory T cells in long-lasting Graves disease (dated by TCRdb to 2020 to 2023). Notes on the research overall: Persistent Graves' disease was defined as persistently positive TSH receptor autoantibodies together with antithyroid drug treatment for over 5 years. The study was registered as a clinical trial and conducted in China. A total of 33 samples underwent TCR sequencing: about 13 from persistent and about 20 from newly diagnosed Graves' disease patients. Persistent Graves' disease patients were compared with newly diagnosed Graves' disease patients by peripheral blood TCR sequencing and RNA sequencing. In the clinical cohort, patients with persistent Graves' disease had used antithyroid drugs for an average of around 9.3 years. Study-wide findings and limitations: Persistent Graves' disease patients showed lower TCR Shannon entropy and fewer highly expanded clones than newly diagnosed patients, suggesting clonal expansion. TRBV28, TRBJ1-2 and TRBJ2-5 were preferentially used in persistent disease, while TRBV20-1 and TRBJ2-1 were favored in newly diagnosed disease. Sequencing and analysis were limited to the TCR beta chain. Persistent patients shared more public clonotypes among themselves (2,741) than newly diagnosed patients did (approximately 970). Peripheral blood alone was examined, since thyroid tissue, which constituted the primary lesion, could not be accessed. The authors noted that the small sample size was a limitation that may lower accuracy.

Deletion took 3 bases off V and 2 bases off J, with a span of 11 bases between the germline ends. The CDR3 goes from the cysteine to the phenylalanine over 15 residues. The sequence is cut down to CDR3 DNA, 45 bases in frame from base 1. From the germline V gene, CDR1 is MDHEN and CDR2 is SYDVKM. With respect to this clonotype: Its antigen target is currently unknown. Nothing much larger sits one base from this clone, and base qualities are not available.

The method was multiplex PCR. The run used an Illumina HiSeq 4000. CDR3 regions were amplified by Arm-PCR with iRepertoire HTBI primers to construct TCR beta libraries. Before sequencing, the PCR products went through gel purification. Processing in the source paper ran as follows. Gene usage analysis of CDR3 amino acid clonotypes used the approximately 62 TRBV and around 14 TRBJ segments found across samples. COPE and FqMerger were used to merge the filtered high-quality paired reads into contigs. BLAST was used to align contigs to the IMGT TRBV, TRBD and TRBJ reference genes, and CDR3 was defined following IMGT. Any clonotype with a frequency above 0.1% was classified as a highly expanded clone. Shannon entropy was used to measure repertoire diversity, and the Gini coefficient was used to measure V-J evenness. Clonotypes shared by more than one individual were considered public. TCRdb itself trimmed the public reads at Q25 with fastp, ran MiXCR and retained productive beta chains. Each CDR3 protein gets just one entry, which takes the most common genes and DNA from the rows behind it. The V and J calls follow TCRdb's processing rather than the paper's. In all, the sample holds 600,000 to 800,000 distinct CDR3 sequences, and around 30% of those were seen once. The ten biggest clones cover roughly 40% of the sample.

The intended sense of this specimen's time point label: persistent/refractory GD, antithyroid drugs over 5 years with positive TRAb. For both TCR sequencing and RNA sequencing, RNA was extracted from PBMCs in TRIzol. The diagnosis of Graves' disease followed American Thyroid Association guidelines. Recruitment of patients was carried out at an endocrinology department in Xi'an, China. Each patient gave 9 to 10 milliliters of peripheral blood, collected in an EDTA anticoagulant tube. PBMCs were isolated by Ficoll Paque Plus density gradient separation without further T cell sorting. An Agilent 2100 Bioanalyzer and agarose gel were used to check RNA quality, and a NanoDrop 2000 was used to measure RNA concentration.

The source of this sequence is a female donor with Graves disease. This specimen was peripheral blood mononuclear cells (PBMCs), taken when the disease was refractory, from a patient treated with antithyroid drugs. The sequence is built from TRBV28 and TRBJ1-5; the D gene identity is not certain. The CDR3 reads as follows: CASSFVNRRNQPQHF. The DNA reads TGTGCCAGCAGTTTTGTTAACCGCCGCAATCAGCCCCAGCATTTT.